Shown below are 27 T cell receptor beta chains from a single sample sequenced in a study of cytomegalovirus exposure and HLA in healthy donors. PCR employed 60 Vbeta and 13 Jbeta primers. The repertoire was sequenced with immunoSEQ multiplex PCR; TCRdb's copy has only in-frame clones and lacks some. The data contain 100,000 or so clones, roughly 70% of them singletons. Source material: PBMCs. The receptors were gathered from a man aged 25 to 40 in good health and CMV-seronegative.

This chain connects TRBV9 to TRBJ1-1; 8 bases match TRBD1. Germline V gene lookup returns CDR1 SGDLS and CDR2 YYNGEE. The length of the CDR3 is 15 residues. V lost 3 bases and J lost 0; bases outside the gene matches: 4. CDR3 nucleotides: TGTGCCAGCAGCGGGACAGGGTACATGAACACTGAAGCTTTCTTT. Its protein product is CASSGTGYMNTEAFF.

This chain connects TRBV19 to TRBJ1-5; D gene unclear. V was pared by 3 bases and J by 2 bases, with 14 bases between. The CDR3 totals 16 residues. The germline V gene has CDR1 LNHDA and CDR2 SQIVND (reference sequence). CDR3: CASSIAEIARNQPQHF. As DNA, the CDR3 is TGTGCCAGTAGTATCGCGGAAATCGCGCGCAATCAGCCCCAGCATTTT.

As DNA, the CDR3 is TGTGCCAGCACCGAAAGGGTCGGAGGGGCCACAGATACGCAGTATTTT. Protein sequence: CASTERVGGATDTQYF. The chain is built from TRBV7-2 and TRBJ2-3, with D possibly matching TRBD2 (6 bases). Trimming pared 7 bases from V and 2 bases from J, leaving 19 bases between. The CDR3 extends over 16 amino acids. Germline CDR1 SGHTA, CDR2 FQGNSA.

This clone was recorded a few times. J is TRBJ2-7 and V is TRBV7-9; D is perhaps TRBD1 (5 bases). The CDR3 covers 13 residues. The V gene lost 5 bases and the J gene lost 4 bases, with 12 bases spanning the gap. The germline CDR1 and CDR2 sequences are SEHNR and FQNEAQ (reference sequence). The CDR3 sequence: CASSPQEQYEQYF. Written as DNA, the CDR3 is TGTGCCAGCAGCCCACAGGAGCAATACGAGCAGTACTTC.

This clone was counted a few times. V is TRBV30 and J is TRBJ1-3; a possible D gene is TRBD1 (6 bases). There are 14 residues in the CDR3. Trimming shortened V by 4 bases and J by 2 bases, and 12 bases separated the two germline ends. From germline, CDR1 is GTSNPN and CDR2 SVGIG (reference sequence). The CDR3 DNA reads TGTGCCTGGACCGTGGGGGGGCCTGGAAACACCATATATTTT. Translated: CAWTVGGPGNTIYF.

The chain recombines TRBV2 with TRBJ1-3; D may be TRBD1 (6 bases). Trimming shortened V by 7 bases and J by 0 bases, and 10 bases separated the two germline ends. The CDR3 covers 14 residues. Germline CDR1 reads SNHLY; CDR2 reads FYNNEI. The CDR3 region has the DNA TGTGCCAGCAAAACAGGGAGCTCTGGAAACACCATATATTTT. Protein sequence: CASKTGSSGNTIYF.

The rearrangement joins TRBV6-6 to TRBJ1-5; D uncertain. This CDR3 contains 13 residues. Germline CDR1 and CDR2: MNHNY and SVGAGI (reference sequence). V lost 0 bases to trimming and J lost 9 bases, with 9 bases between them. The CDR3 bases are TGTGCCAGCAGTTACTCCCCCCCGGGGCCCCAGCATTTT. Translating it yields CASSYSPPGPQHF.

The chain combines TRBV5-1 with TRBJ1-5, with a possible D match to TRBD1 (6 bases). The CDR3 is 16 residues long. Germline assignment: CDR1 SGHRS and CDR2 YFSETQ. Trimming pared 4 bases from V and 6 bases from J, leaving 20 bases between. CDR3: CASSPDSPKRCQPQHF. In DNA, the CDR3 is TGCGCCAGCAGCCCGGACAGCCCCAAGAGATGTCAGCCCCAGCATTTT.

The V call is TRBV19, the J call TRBJ2-7; 8 positions match TRBD1. Unmatched junction bases numbered 17, after V lost 5 bases and J lost 5 bases. Germline V gene lookup returns CDR1 LNHDA and CDR2 SQIVND (reference sequence). This CDR3 contains 17 residues. The CDR3 loop is CASSRPTPGTGYNEQYF. CDR3 in DNA: TGTGCCAGTAGTCGTCCAACCCCCGGGACAGGATACAACGAGCAGTACTTC.

This chain joins TRBV10-3 and TRBJ2-1, with TRBD2 as a possible D gene (6 bases). CDR1 is ENHRY, CDR2 SYGVKD, per germline. The CDR3 is 15 amino acids. V lost 3 bases and J lost 3, with 12 bases in between. The CDR3 region has the DNA TGTGCCATCAGTGAAGGAGGGGCCGACTACAATGAGCAGTTCTTC. Translation gives CAISEGGADYNEQFF.

J is TRBJ2-1 and V is TRBV9; perhaps TRBD1 as D (6 bases). Germline V gene lookup returns CDR1 SGDLS and CDR2 YYNGEE. V was cut by 0 bases and J by 5 bases, with 12 bases left in between. The CDR3 spans 15 residues. CDR3 protein: CASSVVWGHNNEQFF. DNA for the CDR3: TGTGCCAGCAGCGTAGTATGGGGGCACAACAATGAGCAGTTCTTC.

The chain is built from TRBV11-2 and TRBJ2-7, with TRBD1 as a possible D gene (5 bases). Per the germline V gene, CDR1 is SGHAT and CDR2 is FQNNGV. Trimming stripped 4 bases from V and 0 bases from J, with 7 bases between. This CDR3 has 13 amino acids. The DNA of the CDR3 is TGTGCCAGCAGCTGGGGCACCTCCTACGAGCAGTACTTC. Translation: CASSWGTSYEQYF.

The chain is built from TRBV27 and TRBJ1-1; tentative D call: TRBD1 (6 bases). The germline V gene encodes CDR1 MNHEY and CDR2 SMNVEV (reference sequence). V was shortened by 2 bases and J by 7 bases, with 14 bases between the two germline ends. CDR3 length: 14 residues. The CDR3 DNA sequence: TGTGCCAGCAGTTTAACTTGGGGGCAACTTGAAGCTTTCTTT. This gives the protein CASSLTWGQLEAFF.

This clone occurred once. This chain's CDR3 is CSVVAGRDYEQYF. In DNA, the CDR3 is TGCAGCGTTGTGGCAGGGAGGGACTACGAGCAGTACTTC. The V gene is TRBV29-1, the J gene TRBJ2-7, with 7 bases fitting TRBD2. This CDR3 has 13 amino acids. V trimming: 4 bases; J trimming: 3 bases; junction bases outside the gene matches: 6. Germline V gene data show CDR1 as SQVTM and CDR2 as ANQGSEA.

The CDR3 sequence is CASSYGTPLLTDTQYF. As DNA, the CDR3 is TGTGCCAGCAGTTACGGGACTCCCTTACTCACAGATACGCAGTATTTT. The chain joins TRBV6-5 to TRBJ2-3, with D possibly being TRBD2 (6 bases). With 2 bases removed from V and 2 bases from J, the gap between germline ends came to 14 bases. The CDR3 extends over 16 amino acids. Germline CDR1 MNHEY, CDR2 SVGAGI.

The chain has TRBV5-1 and TRBJ2-7; 7 bases agree with TRBD1. Germline loops: CDR1 SGHRS, CDR2 YFSETQ. The CDR3 consists of 15 residues. J was trimmed by 6 bases and V by 4 bases; bases with no gene match: 13. DNA of the CDR3: TGCGCCAGCAGCCCCGACAGGGCCCTTACGCTCGAGCAGTACTTC. Translated: CASSPDRALTLEQYF. The full variable domain, with the rest looked up from reference TRBV5-1 and TRBJ2-7, is KAGVTQTPRYLIKTRGQQVTLSCSPISGHRSVSWYQQTPGQGLQFLFEYFSETQRNKGNFPGRFSGRQFSNSRSEMNVSTLELGDSALYLCASSPDRALTLEQYFGPGTRLTVT.

V is TRBV27 and J is TRBJ1-2; 9 bases are shared with TRBD1. Germline V lookup: CDR1 MNHEY, CDR2 SMNVEV (reference sequence). Unmatched junction bases numbered 5, after V lost 5 bases and J lost 1 base. CDR3 length: 15 amino acids. The CDR3 region is CASSPRTGVNYGYTF. CDR3 bases: TGTGCCAGCAGTCCCCGGACAGGGGTTAACTATGGCTACACCTTC.

The chain joins TRBV11-2 to TRBJ2-5; TRBD1 agrees at 10 bases. Per the germline V gene, CDR1 is SGHAT and CDR2 is FQNNGV. This CDR3 spans 15 amino acids. Unmatched junction bases numbered 6, after V lost 4 bases and J lost 4 bases. The DNA for the CDR3 is TGTGCCAGCAGCTCAGCCGGGACAGGGGCAGAGACCCAGTACTTC. Amino acid sequence: CASSSAGTGAETQYF.

This chain connects TRBV5-4 to TRBJ1-2; 8 bases line up with TRBD1. J lost 8 bases, V lost 3 bases, and 6 bases had no gene match. The CDR3 is 13 amino acids. In germline, CDR1 is SGHNT, CDR2 YYREEE (reference sequence). CDR3 amino acids: CASSSRTGHGYTF. The CDR3 region has the DNA TGTGCCAGCAGCTCAAGGACAGGGCACGGCTACACCTTC. Based on the CDR3 plus reference TRBV5-4 and TRBJ1-2, the full variable domain is ETGVTQSPTHLIKTRGQQVTLRCSSQSGHNTVSWYQQALGQGPQFIFQYYREEENGRGNFPPRFSGLQFPNYSSELNVNALELDDSALYLCASSSRTGHGYTFGSGTRLTVV.

This chain uses TRBV30 with TRBJ2-3; 11 nucleotides line up with TRBD2. The CDR3 runs 15 residues. V was clipped by 5 bases and J by 4 bases; unmatched bases: 8. Germline CDR1 and CDR2: GTSNPN and SVGIG (reference sequence). The CDR3 region is CAWALAGVRADTQYF. CDR3 in DNA: TGTGCCTGGGCACTAGCGGGAGTCCGAGCAGATACGCAGTATTTT.

This clone was seen a handful of times. The chain links TRBV4-1 to TRBJ1-2, with D tentatively TRBD1 (5 bases). V gave up 3 bases and J gave up 4 bases, with 12 bases separating them. Germline values: CDR1 MGHRA, CDR2 YSYEKL. This CDR3 contains 14 residues. The CDR3 protein is CASSQAAGFYGYTF. As DNA, the CDR3 is TGCGCCAGCAGCCAGGCTGCAGGGTTCTATGGCTACACCTTC.

This clone was seen a handful of times. Different DNA sequences within this sample yield the same CDR3. V and J are TRBV19 and TRBJ2-3; D perhaps matches TRBD1 (6 bases). Germline V gene lookup returns CDR1 LNHDA and CDR2 SQIVND (reference sequence). The CDR3 sequence is 13 residues long. V lost 3 bases and J 3 bases, leaving 7 bases between the germline ends. The CDR3 region is CASSIQGTDTQYF. For the CDR3, the DNA is TGTGCCAGTAGTATCCAGGGGACAGATACGCAGTATTTT.

The table lists this clone with a count of one. V usage is TRBV7-9 and J usage is TRBJ1-5, with 8 nucleotides matching TRBD1. The CDR3 is 15 residues long. CDR1 and CDR2 (germline): SEHNR, FQNEAQ (reference sequence). V shed 4 bases, J shed 0 bases, and the junction held 2 bases outside the gene matches. CDR3 protein: CASSSGQGSNQPQHF. The CDR3 DNA is TGTGCCAGCAGCTCCGGACAGGGTAGCAATCAGCCCCAGCATTTT.

This chain links TRBV5-1 with TRBJ1-1, with 7 bases fitting TRBD1. The V segment lost 4 bases and the J segment 5 bases; nucleotides outside the gene matches: 8. The germline V gene has CDR1 SGHRS and CDR2 YFSETQ. This CDR3 comprises 14 residues. The CDR3 DNA sequence: TGCGCCAGCAGCATTGACAGGGTTGGGACTGAAGCTTTCTTT. Its translation: CASSIDRVGTEAFF.

The chain has TRBV6-4 and TRBJ1-1; D is unclear. V was shortened by 4 bases and J by 1 base, with 10 bases between the two germline ends. The V gene's germline CDR1 is MRHNA and CDR2 SNTAGT. This CDR3 spans 14 amino acids. The CDR3 here is CASSVGGENTEAFF. The DNA of the CDR3 is TGTGCCAGCAGTGTCGGAGGTGAGAACACTGAAGCTTTCTTT.

V usage is TRBV18 and J usage is TRBJ2-7; 7 bases match TRBD1. J gave up 7 bases and V 0 bases, and 12 bases lay outside the gene matches. Per germline, CDR1 KGHSH and CDR2 LQKENI. CDR3 size: 16 residues. DNA for the CDR3: TGTGCCAGCTCACCACCGGGTGTAGGGACAGTAGAAGAGCAGTACTTC. Encoded protein: CASSPPGVGTVEEQYF.

Remarks on this clone: At the DNA level, this CDR3 is encoded by other sequences in the same sample as well. V gene TRBV27 combines with J gene TRBJ1-5; D unresolved. Trimming pared 3 bases from V and 4 bases from J, leaving 7 bases between. Germline V CDR1 and CDR2: MNHEY, SMNVEV (reference sequence). The CDR3 length is 13 residues. DNA of the CDR3: TGTGCCAGCAGTTTTAGCTCGAATCAGCCCCAGCATTTT. This gives the protein CASSFSSNQPQHF.